This T cell receptor beta chain was obtained from a study of cytomegalovirus exposure and HLA in healthy donors. Broader study findings: Cytomegalovirus-associated TCR beta chains were listed, numbering 150 to 200. The productive fraction for most TCR beta V segments was about 87% or about 30% in an earlier analysis.

The trim removed 6 bases at V and 1 base at J, leaving 8 bases unmatched. The germline gives CDR1 SNHLY, CDR2 FYNNEI. The CDR3 loop spans 15 amino acids. Amplification used 60 Vbeta primers and 13 Jbeta primers. The protocol was immunoSEQ multiplex PCR, while the TCRdb copy is restricted to in-frame clones and leaves out a portion. This sample's table reports about 200,000 clones. A note on this clone: No antigen is known for it.

The TCR originated in a girl aged 2 to 9 in good health and CMV-seropositive. The chain recombines TRBV2 with TRBJ1-2, with 7 bases identical to TRBD1. The sequenced sample was PBMCs. The DNA for the CDR3 is TGTGCCAGCAGCCCGGACAGGCGAGGTAACTATGGCTACACCTTC. Translated: CASSPDRRGNYGYTF. The full variable domain, rest sourced from reference TRBV2 and TRBJ1-2, is EPEVTQTPSHQVTQMGQEVILRCVPISNHLYFYWYRQILGQKVEFLVSFYNNEISEKSEIFDDQFSVERPDGSNFTLKIRSTKLEDSAMYFCASSPDRRGNYGYTFGSGTRLTVV.